Reported below is one T cell receptor beta chain. This specimen belongs to a study of blood T cell repertoires in COVID-19. On the study more broadly: Sample material is recorded as cDNA or gDNA derived from T cells, B-cell-depleted T cells, or PBMCs.

Assay used: immunoSEQ multiplex PCR; TCRdb lists only in-frame clones, some missing. The sample records about 100,000 clones, 85% being singletons. The CDR3 is made up of 14 amino acids. V lost 5 bases and J lost 8; bases outside the gene matches: 9. Germline lookup yields CDR1 SGHVS and CDR2 FQNEAQ. The chain employs TRBV7-8 and TRBJ2-1; 7 bases line up with TRBD1. The sequence came from a man aged 50 or older with active or convalescent COVID-19. The sample was peripheral blood. The CDR3 sequence is CASSTRDSIDEQFF. The CDR3 DNA sequence: TGTGCCAGCAGCACCCGGGACAGTATCGATGAGCAGTTCTTC.